Following are 12 T cell receptor beta chains from one sample sequenced in a study of response to subunit inactivated influenza vaccine. TCRdb processed the RT-PCR reads anew with MiXCR; each CDR3 protein has one entry. The profile covers a few hundred thousand distinct CDR3 sequences, with about 14% appearing a single time and 11% taken by the ten largest. The specimen was PBMCs from blood, collected approximately 12 days after vaccination. These receptors came from a man in his forties or fifties who received an inactivated influenza vaccine.

There are many counts of this clonotype. The V call is TRBV5-5, the J call TRBJ2-1; the D gene is possibly TRBD2 (7 bases). Trimming left V 4 bases short and J 7 bases short, with 12 bases between. This CDR3 comprises 13 residues. Looked up from germline, CDR1 is SGHKS and CDR2 is YYEKEE (reference sequence). The CDR3 coding sequence is TGTGCCAGCAGCCCACGGGGGGCGAATGAGCAGTTCTTC. It yields the protein CASSPRGANEQFF.

The chain is built from TRBV25-1 and TRBJ1-6; perhaps TRBD1 as D (5 bases). The germline V and J ends were trimmed by 3 bases and 0 bases, with 15 bases remaining between them. Germline lookup yields CDR1 MGHDK and CDR2 SYGVNS. The CDR3 sequence is 18 residues long. The CDR3 coding sequence is TGTGCCAGCAGTGACCGGGACCGGATAAGCTCCTATAATTCACCCCTCCACTTT. It specifies CASSDRDRISSYNSPLHF.

The DNA for the CDR3 is TGTGCCAGCAGCTTGGATTGGGGGGGGATCTATGGCTACACCTTC. Translating gives CASSLDWGGIYGYTF. This chain joins TRBV5-5 and TRBJ1-2; D may be TRBD1 (5 bases). V was trimmed by 0 bases and J by 4 bases, leaving 13 bases between them. The CDR3 has 15 residues. CDR1 and CDR2 (germline): SGHKS, YYEKEE (reference sequence).

The chain has TRBV7-2 and TRBJ2-1; D is perhaps TRBD2 (6 bases). In germline, CDR1 is SGHTA, CDR2 FQGNSA. CDR3 size: 15 residues. Trimming cost V 6 bases and J 2 bases, with 14 bases left between them. CDR3 bases: TGTGCCAGCAGTCCACAGACTAGACCCTACAATGAGCAGTTCTTC. Protein: CASSPQTRPYNEQFF.

The chain employs TRBV7-2 and TRBJ2-7; TRBD2 matches at 10 bases. Germline trimming cut 5 bases from V and 2 bases from J; bases unmatched to any gene: 6. The germline gives CDR1 SGHTA, CDR2 FQGNSA. The CDR3 length is 15 residues. The CDR3 protein is CASSMGLAYTYEQYF. CDR3 in DNA: TGTGCCAGCAGCATGGGACTAGCGTATACCTACGAGCAGTACTTC.

The sample holds a few counts of this clonotype. The gene calls are TRBV5-1 and TRBJ2-5, with TRBD2 identical over 12 bases. V lost 3 bases and J lost 5; bases outside the gene matches: 11. Germline V gene data show CDR1 as SGHRS and CDR2 as YFSETQ. The CDR3 sequence is 17 residues long. CDR3: CASSSLLAGGSGETQYF. The CDR3 nucleotides read TGCGCCAGCAGCTCCTTGCTAGCGGGGGGGTCTGGCGAGACCCAGTACTTC.

This clonotype was observed a handful of times. The J gene is TRBJ1-2, the V gene TRBV29-1, with 9 bases identical to TRBD1. CDR1 is SQVTM and CDR2 is ANQGSEA in the germline V gene. The V and J ends lost 2 bases and 7 bases, in that order; junction bases with no gene match: 5. The CDR3 contains 13 residues. CDR3 in DNA: TGCAGCGTTGAACAACAGGGGGCGGGTGGCTACACCTTC. This gives the protein CSVEQQGAGGYTF.

The J gene is TRBJ2-3, the V gene TRBV9, with D perhaps TRBD1 or TRBD2 (7 bases each). Trimming stripped 3 bases from V and 5 bases from J, with 10 bases between. This CDR3 region has 13 residues. Per germline, CDR1 SGDLS and CDR2 YYNGEE. The CDR3 bases are TGTGCCAGCAGCGAGCGGGACAGAGATACGCAGTATTTT. It translates to CASSERDRDTQYF.

This clonotype was seen a few times. The chain links TRBV7-6 to TRBJ2-5; the D gene is possibly TRBD1 (5 bases). CDR1 SGHVS and CDR2 FNYEAQ come from the germline V gene. This CDR3 spans 14 amino acids. Deletions cut 5 bases from V and 2 bases from J, with 12 bases between. For the CDR3, the DNA is TGTGCCAGCAGCCGACAGAGTACTCAAGAGACCCAGTACTTC. As protein: CASSRQSTQETQYF.

This clonotype was picked up many times. The chain has TRBV5-1 and TRBJ2-2; D possibly corresponds to TRBD2 (5 bases). The V gene lost 5 bases and the J gene lost 1 base, with 12 bases spanning the gap. The CDR3 runs to 15 residues. Germline V gene sequence: CDR1 SGHRS, CDR2 YFSETQ. CDR3 loop: CASSLTGKNTGELFF. In DNA, the CDR3 is TGCGCCAGCAGTTTGACGGGGAAGAACACCGGGGAGCTGTTTTTT.

This clonotype was counted between two and nine times. J is TRBJ1-5 and V is TRBV3-1; D perhaps matches TRBD1 (5 bases). Between the trimmed V and J ends, which lost 4 bases and 7 bases, there was a span of 14 bases. Germline V gene sequence: CDR1 LGHDT, CDR2 YNNKEL (reference sequence). There are 14 residues in the CDR3. The CDR3 sequence is CASSRAGEGQPQHF. The CDR3 DNA is TGTGCCAGCAGCCGGGCGGGGGAAGGGCAGCCCCAGCATTTT.

This clonotype was found a few times. The V gene is TRBV28, the J gene TRBJ2-7; D unclear. Germline V CDR1 and CDR2: MDHEN, SYDVKM. The CDR3 spans 10 residues. V lost 3 bases, J lost 7 bases, and 4 bases lay in between. The CDR3 DNA is TGTGCCAGCAGTTTGAGGGAGCAGTACTTC. It is translated as CASSLREQYF.